The source of this T cell receptor beta chain is a study of CXCR3-negative and CXCR3-positive naive CD8 T cells. UMI-labeled 5' RACE yielded the TRB cDNA libraries. TCRdb reprocessed the 5' RACE reads and reports one entry per CDR3 protein, with no DNA. This repertoire includes tens of thousands of distinct CDR3 sequences. CDR3 size: 16 residues. The clonotype comes from a human donor in good health. Some clones in this sample may be carry-over from other donors' samples. The V call is TRBV12-3 or TRBV12-4, the J call TRBJ2-5; as DNA is missing, the TRBD2 call by TCRdb cannot be tested. Sequenced sample: naive CXCR3- CD8+ T cells from blood. This sample's subset: CD45RO-CCR7+CD27+CD95- naive CD8+ T cells lacking CXCR3 (TNR3-). CDR3 in amino acids: CASSPLSGGDQETQYF.